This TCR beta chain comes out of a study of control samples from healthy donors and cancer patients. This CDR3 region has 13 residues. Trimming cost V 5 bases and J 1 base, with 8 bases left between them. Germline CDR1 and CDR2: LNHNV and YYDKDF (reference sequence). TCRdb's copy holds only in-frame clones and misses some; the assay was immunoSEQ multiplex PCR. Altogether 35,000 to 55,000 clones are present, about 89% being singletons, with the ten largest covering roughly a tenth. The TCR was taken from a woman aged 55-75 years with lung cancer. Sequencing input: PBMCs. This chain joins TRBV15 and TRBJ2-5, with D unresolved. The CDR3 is CATSPRFQETQYF. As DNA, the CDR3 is TGTGCCACCAGCCCCCGTTTCCAAGAGACCCAGTACTTC.